These T cell receptor beta chains were read from a single sample in a study of T cells in tuberculosis. The data were produced by immunoSEQ multiplex PCR, yet TCRdb's version contains in-frame clones alone and is incomplete. The sample includes 20,000 to 25,000 clones, more than 80% of them seen just once. The sequenced material came from PBMCs. The origin of the receptors is a donor aged 5-35 years with latent tuberculosis or without tuberculosis infection. The CDR3 runs from the conserved cysteine through the conserved F or W. A D gene is named only where the DNA matches it firmly. Expanded clones are given a class, and other clones once, few, many or no size at all.

J,D,size,V,CDR3,DNA
TRBJ2-3,NA,NA,TRBV2,CASSDGGSSTDTQYF,TGTGCCAGCAGTGATGGAGGTTCTAGCACAGATACGCAGTATTTT
TRBJ2-5,NA,NA,TRBV10-3,CAISARNSETQYF,TGTGCCATCAGTGCCCGTAACTCCGAGACCCAGTACTTC
TRBJ1-3,NA,NA,TRBV11-2,CASSSLDRPPGNTIYF,TGTGCCAGCAGCTCACTAGATAGACCCCCTGGAAACACCATATATTTT
TRBJ2-1,NA,once,TRBV29-1,CSVRLGGWGEQFF,TGCAGCGTCCGACTGGGGGGTTGGGGAGAGCAGTTCTTC
TRBJ2-5,TRBD1,NA,TRBV6-5,CASSQGTGLQETQYF,TGTGCCAGCAGCCAGGGGACAGGACTTCAAGAGACCCAGTACTTC
TRBJ2-5,NA,NA,TRBV7-2,CASRPPGIETQYF,TGTGCCAGCAGGCCTCCAGGGATAGAGACCCAGTACTTC
TRBJ1-2,TRBD1,few,TRBV6-5,CASSYSRTGGGYGYTF,TGTGCCAGCAGTTACTCCCGGACAGGGGGGGGCTATGGCTACACCTTC
TRBJ2-5,NA,NA,TRBV5-1,CASSLELSSQETQYF,TGCGCCAGCAGCTTGGAGTTGAGTAGCCAAGAGACCCAGTACTTC
TRBJ1-2,TRBD1,NA,TRBV11-2,CASSSTKGGNYYGYTF,TGTGCCAGCAGCTCAACAAAAGGGGGCAACTACTATGGCTACACCTTC
TRBJ1-5,NA,NA,TRBV2,CASSSRGNHPQHF,TGTGCCAGCAGTTCTCGGGGGAATCACCCCCAGCATTTT
TRBJ1-3,NA,NA,TRBV5-6,CASSPKEGAGNTIYF,TGTGCCAGCAGCCCAAAAGAAGGAGCTGGAAACACCATATATTTT
TRBJ2-7,TRBD1,NA,TRBV11-2,CASSHKLRGPTYEQYF,TGTGCCAGCAGCCATAAGCTAAGGGGGCCAACCTACGAGCAGTACTTC
TRBJ2-1,TRBD2,NA,TRBV6-6,CASSYSTGGPSGEQFF,TGTGCCAGCAGTTACTCGACGGGGGGGCCTTCTGGAGAGCAGTTCTTC
TRBJ1-1,TRBD1,NA,TRBV29-1,CSAGQGKNTEAFF,TGCAGCGCTGGACAGGGAAAGAACACTGAAGCTTTCTTT
TRBJ2-3,TRBD2,NA,TRBV4-3,CASSQWGGGGAYTQYF,TGCGCCAGCAGCCAGTGGGGCGGCGGGGGGGCGTATACGCAGTATTTT
TRBJ2-7,TRBD1,NA,TRBV7-8,CASSWAGQGASYEQYF,TGTGCCAGCAGCTGGGCCGGGCAGGGGGCTTCCTACGAGCAGTACTTC
TRBJ1-5,NA,NA,TRBV28,CASSLGGFQPQHF,TGTGCCAGCAGTTTAGGCGGATTTCAGCCCCAGCATTTT
TRBJ2-7,TRBD1,NA,TRBV5-1,CASSLTDRGRGEQYF,TGCGCCAGCAGCTTGACCGACAGGGGGCGAGGCGAGCAGTACTTC
TRBJ2-7,NA,NA,TRBV29-1,CSVASGAPGEQYF,TGCAGCGTTGCTTCAGGTGCCCCGGGAGAGCAGTACTTC
TRBJ1-3,TRBD1,NA,TRBV4-3,CASSPNPDRDYTIYF,TGCGCCAGCAGCCCCAACCCGGACAGGGACTACACCATATATTTT
TRBJ1-3,NA,NA,TRBV7-2,CASSLVDSRSGNTIYF,TGTGCCAGCAGCTTAGTTGACAGTCGCTCTGGAAACACCATATATTTT
TRBJ1-6,NA,NA,TRBV19,CASRQVGSSYNSPLHF,TGTGCCAGTAGGCAAGTGGGGAGCTCCTATAATTCACCCCTCCACTTT
TRBJ2-1,NA,once,TRBV4-3,CASSQDMDSNNEQFF,TGCGCCAGCAGCCAAGATATGGACAGTAACAATGAGCAGTTCTTC
TRBJ2-7,NA,NA,TRBV5-1,CASSLERGAGEQYF,TGCGCCAGCAGCTTGGAGCGCGGGGCGGGAGAGCAGTACTTC
TRBJ2-7,TRBD1,NA,TRBV30,CAWSEGGQGFLYEQYF,TGTGCCTGGAGTGAGGGGGGACAGGGGTTTTTGTACGAGCAGTACTTC
TRBJ2-7,TRBD1,NA,TRBV5-1,CASSFTGGSYEQYF,TGCGCCAGCAGCTTTACAGGGGGATCCTACGAGCAGTACTTC
TRBJ2-7,NA,NA,TRBV6-6,CASSLPGNEQYF,TGTGCCAGCAGCCTACCGGGGAACGAGCAGTACTTC
TRBJ1-1,NA,NA,TRBV25-1,CASSEWATEAFF,TGTGCCAGCAGTGAATGGGCCACTGAAGCTTTCTTT
TRBJ2-2,TRBD2,NA,TRBV2,CASMSSIAGASNTGELFF,TGTGCCAGCATGTCTTCCATAGCGGGGGCTTCGAACACCGGGGAGCTGTTTTTT
TRBJ1-4,NA,NA,TRBV30,CAWSAERGAEKLFF,TGTGCCTGGAGTGCCGAGAGAGGAGCTGAAAAACTGTTTTTT
TRBJ1-2,TRBD1,once,TRBV7-2,CASSPETGGDHGYTF,TGTGCCAGCAGCCCGGAGACAGGGGGCGACCATGGCTACACCTTC
TRBJ2-1,TRBD2,NA,TRBV9,CASRASGTNEQFF,TGTGCCAGCAGGGCTAGCGGAACCAATGAGCAGTTCTTC
TRBJ1-2,TRBD1,NA,TRBV27,CASSSSETGVDYGYTF,TGTGCCAGCAGTTCCTCCGAGACAGGGGTTGACTATGGCTACACCTTC
TRBJ2-1,NA,NA,TRBV9,CASSSQFLAAPVQFF,TGTGCCAGCAGCTCCCAATTTTTGGCGGCCCCAGTGCAGTTCTTC
TRBJ2-1,NA,NA,TRBV28,CASSPRDRGYNEQFF,TGTGCCAGCAGTCCCCGGGATCGGGGCTACAATGAGCAGTTCTTC
TRBJ1-5,NA,NA,TRBV15,CATSRAGQPQHF,TGTGCCACCAGCAGAGCGGGGCAGCCCCAGCATTTT
TRBJ2-1,TRBD1,NA,TRBV7-2,CASSSQGTGNEQFF,TGTGCCAGCAGCTCACAGGGGACAGGTAATGAGCAGTTCTTC
TRBJ2-7,TRBD2,NA,TRBV25-1,CASSVPGEGTYF,TGTGCCAGCAGTGTCCCGGGGGAGGGTACGTACTTC
TRBJ1-2,NA,once,TRBV7-8,CASSLDTHNYGYTF,TGTGCCAGCAGCTTAGATACACATAACTATGGCTACACCTTC
TRBJ2-1,TRBD1,NA,TRBV19,CASSIATRGTGWTDEQFF,TGTGCCAGTAGTATAGCCACGAGGGGGACAGGTTGGACGGATGAGCAGTTCTTC
TRBJ2-7,NA,few,TRBV6-5,CASSYGGAGYEQYF,TGTGCCAGCAGTTACGGAGGGGCGGGCTACGAGCAGTACTTC
TRBJ2-2,TRBD1,NA,TRBV27,CASNFRDRGPNTGELFF,TGTGCCAGCAACTTCCGGGACAGGGGCCCGAACACCGGGGAGCTGTTTTTT
TRBJ2-3,TRBD2,NA,TRBV9,CASSDGGFSTDTQYF,TGTGCCAGCAGCGACGGGGGGTTTAGCACAGATACGCAGTATTTT
TRBJ2-1,NA,NA,TRBV2,CASSEAGEGRNEQFF,TGTGCCAGCAGTGAAGCGGGAGAAGGCCGGAATGAGCAGTTCTTC
TRBJ1-2,NA,NA,TRBV29-1,CSVERAGDYGYTF,TGCAGCGTTGAAAGGGCAGGGGACTATGGCTACACCTTC
TRBJ1-6,NA,NA,TRBV4-1,CASSQDSQGNSPLHF,TGCGCCAGCAGCCAAGATTCGCAGGGAAATTCACCCCTCCACTTT
TRBJ1-1,NA,once,TRBV6-1,CASCMGRNTEAFF,TGTGCCAGCTGCATGGGCCGGAACACTGAAGCTTTCTTT
TRBJ2-3,NA,NA,TRBV9,CASTPGLSTDTQYF,TGTGCCAGTACTCCGGGACTCAGCACAGATACGCAGTATTTT
TRBJ2-3,TRBD1,NA,TRBV4-1,CASSQVRGGAKTDTQYF,TGCGCCAGCAGCCAAGTTCGAGGGGGCGCGAAGACAGATACGCAGTATTTT
TRBJ2-7,TRBD2,NA,TRBV10-2,CASGGGGREQYF,TGCGCCAGCGGGGGCGGGGGGCGCGAGCAGTACTTC
TRBJ1-3,TRBD1,once,TRBV15,CATSAQRTGSDTIYF,TGTGCCACCAGCGCCCAGCGGACAGGGAGTGACACCATATATTTT
TRBJ1-1,NA,NA,TRBV10-3,CAIRTPQGQNTEAFF,TGTGCCATCAGAACCCCACAGGGACAGAACACTGAAGCTTTCTTT
TRBJ1-2,TRBD1,NA,TRBV29-1,CSASQGARYTF,TGCAGCGCTTCACAGGGGGCACGCTACACCTTC
TRBJ1-2,NA,NA,TRBV5-5,CASSLEGSGHPYGYTF,TGTGCCAGCAGCTTAGAGGGTAGTGGGCACCCCTATGGCTACACCTTC
TRBJ2-1,TRBD1,NA,TRBV5-6,CASSSAAGTGSYNEQFF,TGTGCCAGCAGCTCCGCCGCCGGGACAGGGTCTTACAATGAGCAGTTCTTC
TRBJ1-5,NA,NA,TRBV5-1,CASSLGESGQPQHF,TGCGCCAGCAGCTTGGGGGAGAGCGGTCAGCCCCAGCATTTT
TRBJ2-7,TRBD1,NA,TRBV29-1,CSAGQGSSYEQYF,TGCAGCGCCGGACAGGGCTCTTCCTACGAGCAGTACTTC